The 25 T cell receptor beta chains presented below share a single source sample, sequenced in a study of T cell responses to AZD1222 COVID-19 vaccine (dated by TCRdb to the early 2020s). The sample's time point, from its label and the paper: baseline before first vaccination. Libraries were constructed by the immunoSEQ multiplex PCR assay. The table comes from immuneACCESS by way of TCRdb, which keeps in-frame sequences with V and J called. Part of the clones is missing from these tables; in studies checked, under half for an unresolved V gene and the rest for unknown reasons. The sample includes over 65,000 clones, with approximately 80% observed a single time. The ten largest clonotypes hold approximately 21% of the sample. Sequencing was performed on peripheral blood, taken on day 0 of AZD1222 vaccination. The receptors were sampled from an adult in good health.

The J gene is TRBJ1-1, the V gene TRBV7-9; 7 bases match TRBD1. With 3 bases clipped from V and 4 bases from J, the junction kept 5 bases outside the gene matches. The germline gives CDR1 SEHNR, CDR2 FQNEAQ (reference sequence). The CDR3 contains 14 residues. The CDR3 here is CASSLQTGSTEAFF. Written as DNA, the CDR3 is TGTGCCAGCAGCTTGCAGACAGGGTCCACTGAAGCTTTCTTT.

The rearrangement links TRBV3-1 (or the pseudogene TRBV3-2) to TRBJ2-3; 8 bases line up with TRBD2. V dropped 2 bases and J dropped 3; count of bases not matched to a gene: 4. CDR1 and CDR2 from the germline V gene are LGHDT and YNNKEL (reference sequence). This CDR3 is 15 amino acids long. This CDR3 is CASSQFAGGTDTQYF. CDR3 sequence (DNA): TGTGCCAGCAGCCAATTTGCGGGGGGAACAGATACGCAGTATTTT.

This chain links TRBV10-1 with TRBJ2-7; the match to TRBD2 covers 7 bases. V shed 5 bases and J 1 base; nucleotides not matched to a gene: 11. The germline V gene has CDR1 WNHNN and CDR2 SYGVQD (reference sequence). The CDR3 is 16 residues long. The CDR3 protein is CASSYKGRVGSYEQYF. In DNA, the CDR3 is TGCGCCAGCAGTTATAAAGGGAGGGTCGGTTCCTACGAGCAGTACTTC.

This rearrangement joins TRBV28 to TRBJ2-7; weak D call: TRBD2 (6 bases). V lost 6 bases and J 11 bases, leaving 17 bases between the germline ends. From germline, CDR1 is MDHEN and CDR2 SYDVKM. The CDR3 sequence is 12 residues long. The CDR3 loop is CASSEDVGGEYF. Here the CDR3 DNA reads TGTGCCAGCAGCGAGGACGTCGGGGGAGAGTACTTC.

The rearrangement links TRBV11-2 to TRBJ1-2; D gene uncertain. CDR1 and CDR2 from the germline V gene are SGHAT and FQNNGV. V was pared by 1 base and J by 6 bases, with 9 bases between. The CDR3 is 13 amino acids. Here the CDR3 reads CASSLAHQDGYTF. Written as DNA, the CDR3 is TGTGCCAGCAGCTTAGCTCACCAGGATGGCTACACCTTC.

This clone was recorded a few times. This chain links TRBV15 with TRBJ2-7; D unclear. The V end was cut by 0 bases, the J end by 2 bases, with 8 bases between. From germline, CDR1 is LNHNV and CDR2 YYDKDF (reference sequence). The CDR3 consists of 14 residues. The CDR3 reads CATSRDTAAYEQYF. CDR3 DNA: TGTGCCACCAGCAGAGATACCGCAGCCTACGAGCAGTACTTC.

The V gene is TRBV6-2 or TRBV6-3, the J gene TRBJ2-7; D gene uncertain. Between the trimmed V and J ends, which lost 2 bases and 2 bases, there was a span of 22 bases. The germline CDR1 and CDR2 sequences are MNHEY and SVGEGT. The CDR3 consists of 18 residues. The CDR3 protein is CASSYNLNSGLLTYEQYF. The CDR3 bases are TGTGCCAGCAGTTACAATTTGAACAGTGGCCTGCTCACCTACGAGCAGTACTTC.

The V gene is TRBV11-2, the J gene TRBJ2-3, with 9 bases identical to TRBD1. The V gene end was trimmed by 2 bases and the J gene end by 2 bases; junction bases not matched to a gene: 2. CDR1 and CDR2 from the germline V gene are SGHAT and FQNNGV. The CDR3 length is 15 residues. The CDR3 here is CASSLTGGLTDTQYF. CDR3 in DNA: TGTGCCAGCAGCTTAACAGGGGGCCTCACAGATACGCAGTATTTT.

Here the CDR3 reads CASSYTGGGNEQFF. The CDR3 nucleotides are TGTGCCAGCAGCTACACAGGGGGAGGCAATGAGCAGTTCTTC. The chain employs TRBV7-9 and TRBJ2-1; 8 bases align to TRBD1. Germline assignment: CDR1 SEHNR and CDR2 FQNEAQ (reference sequence). The length of the CDR3 is 14 residues. With 4 bases clipped from V and 6 bases from J, the junction kept 5 bases outside the gene matches.

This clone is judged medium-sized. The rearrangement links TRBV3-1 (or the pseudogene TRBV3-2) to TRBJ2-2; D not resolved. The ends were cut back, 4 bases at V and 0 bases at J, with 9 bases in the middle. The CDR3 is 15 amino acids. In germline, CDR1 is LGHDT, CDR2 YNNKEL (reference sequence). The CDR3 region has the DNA TGTGCCAGCAGCCTTTCATTCCCGAACACCGGGGAGCTGTTTTTT. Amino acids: CASSLSFPNTGELFF.

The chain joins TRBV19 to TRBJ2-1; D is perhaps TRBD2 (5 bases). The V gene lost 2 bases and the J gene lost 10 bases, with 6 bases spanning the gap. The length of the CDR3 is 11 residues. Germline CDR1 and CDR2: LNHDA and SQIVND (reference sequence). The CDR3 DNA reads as TGTGCCAGTAGTATAAGGAGGGAGCAGTTCTTC. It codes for CASSIRREQFF.

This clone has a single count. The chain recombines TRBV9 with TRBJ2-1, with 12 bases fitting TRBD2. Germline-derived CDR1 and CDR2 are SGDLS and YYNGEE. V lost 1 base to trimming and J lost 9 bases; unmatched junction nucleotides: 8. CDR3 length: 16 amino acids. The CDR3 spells CASSVSASGRAPEQFF. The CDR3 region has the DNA TGTGCCAGCAGCGTATCGGCTAGCGGGAGGGCCCCTGAGCAGTTCTTC. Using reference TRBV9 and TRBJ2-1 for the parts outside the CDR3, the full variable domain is DSGVTQTPKHLITATGQRVTLRCSPRSGDLSVYWYQQSLDQGLQFLIQYYNGEERAKGNILERFSAQQFPDLHSELNLSSLELGDSALYFCASSVSASGRAPEQFFGPGTRLTVL.

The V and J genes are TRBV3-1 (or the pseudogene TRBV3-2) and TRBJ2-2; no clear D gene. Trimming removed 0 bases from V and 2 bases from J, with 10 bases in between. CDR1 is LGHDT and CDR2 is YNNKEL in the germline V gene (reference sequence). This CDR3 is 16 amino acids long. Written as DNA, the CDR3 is TGTGCCAGCAGCCAAGAGCGAAGTCCTAACACCGGGGAGCTGTTTTTT. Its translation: CASSQERSPNTGELFF.

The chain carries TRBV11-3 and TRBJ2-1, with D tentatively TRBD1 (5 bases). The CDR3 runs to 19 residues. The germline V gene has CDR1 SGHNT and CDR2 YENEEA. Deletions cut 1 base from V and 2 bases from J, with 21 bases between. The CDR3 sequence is CASSLGEDYRGRAYNEQFF. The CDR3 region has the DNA TGTGCCAGCAGCTTAGGAGAGGATTACCGTGGCAGGGCCTACAATGAGCAGTTCTTC. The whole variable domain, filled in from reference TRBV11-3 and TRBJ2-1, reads EAGVVQSPRYKIIEKKQPVAFWCNPISGHNTLYWYLQNLGQGPELLIRYENEEAVDDSQLPKDRFSAERLKGVDSTLKIQPAELGDSAVYLCASSLGEDYRGRAYNEQFFGPGTRLTVL.

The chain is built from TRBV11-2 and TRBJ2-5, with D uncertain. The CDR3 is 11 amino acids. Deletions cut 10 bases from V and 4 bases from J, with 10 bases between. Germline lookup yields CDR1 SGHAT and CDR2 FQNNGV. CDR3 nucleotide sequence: TGTGCCACCCGAACTCCAGAGACCCAGTACTTC. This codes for CATRTPETQYF.

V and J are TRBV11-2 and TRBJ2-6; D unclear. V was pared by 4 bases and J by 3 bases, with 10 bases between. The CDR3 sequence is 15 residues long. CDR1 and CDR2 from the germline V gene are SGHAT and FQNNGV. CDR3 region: CASSSGRGGANVLTF. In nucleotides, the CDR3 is TGTGCCAGCAGCTCGGGCCGAGGTGGGGCCAACGTCCTGACTTTC.

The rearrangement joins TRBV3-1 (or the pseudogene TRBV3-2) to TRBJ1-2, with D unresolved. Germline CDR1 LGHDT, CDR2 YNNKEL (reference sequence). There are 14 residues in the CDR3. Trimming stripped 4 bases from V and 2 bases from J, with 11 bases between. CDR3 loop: CASSRGNGNYGYTF. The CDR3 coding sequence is TGTGCCAGCAGCCGGGGAAATGGGAACTATGGCTACACCTTC.

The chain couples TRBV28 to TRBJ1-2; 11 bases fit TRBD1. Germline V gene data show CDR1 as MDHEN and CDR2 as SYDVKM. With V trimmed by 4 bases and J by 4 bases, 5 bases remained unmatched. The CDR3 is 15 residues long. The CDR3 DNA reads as TGTGCCAGCAGTTGGGGACAGGGGGTAACCTATGGCTACACCTTC. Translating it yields CASSWGQGVTYGYTF.

This CDR3 reads CASRIRDTAFF. The DNA for the CDR3 is TGTGCCAGCAGGATCCGGGACACAGCTTTCTTT. The chain joins TRBV28 to TRBJ1-1, with D possibly being TRBD1 (6 bases). The ends were cut back, 6 bases at V and 10 bases at J, with 12 bases in the middle. The CDR3 contains 11 residues. Germline values: CDR1 MDHEN, CDR2 SYDVKM. The entire variable domain, with the rest obtained from reference TRBV28 and TRBJ1-1, is as follows: DVKVTQSSRYLVKRTGEKVFLECVQDMDHENMFWYRQDPGLGLRLIYFSYDVKMKEKGDIPEGYSVSREKKERFSLILESASTNQTSMYLCASRIRDTAFFGQGTRLTVV.

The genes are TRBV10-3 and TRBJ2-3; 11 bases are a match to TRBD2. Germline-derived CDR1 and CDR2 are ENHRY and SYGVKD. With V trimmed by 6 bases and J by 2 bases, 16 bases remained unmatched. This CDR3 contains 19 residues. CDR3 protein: CAIRGGLAGGPKNTDTQYF. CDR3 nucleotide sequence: TGTGCCATCAGGGGGGGTTTAGCGGGAGGGCCTAAGAACACAGATACGCAGTATTTT.

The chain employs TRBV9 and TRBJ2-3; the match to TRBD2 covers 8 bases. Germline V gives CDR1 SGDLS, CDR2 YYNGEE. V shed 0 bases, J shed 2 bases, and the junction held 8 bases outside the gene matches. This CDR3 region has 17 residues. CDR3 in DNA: TGTGCCAGCAGCGTAGGGTTTAGCGGGACCTCCACAGATACGCAGTATTTT. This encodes CASSVGFSGTSTDTQYF.

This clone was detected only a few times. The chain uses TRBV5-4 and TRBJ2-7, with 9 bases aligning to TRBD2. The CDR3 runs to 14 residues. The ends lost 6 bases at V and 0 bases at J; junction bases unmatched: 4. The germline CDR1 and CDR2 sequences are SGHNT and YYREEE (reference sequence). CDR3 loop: CASNLAGVSYEQYF. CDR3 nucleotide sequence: TGTGCCAGCAACTTAGCGGGAGTCTCCTACGAGCAGTACTTC.

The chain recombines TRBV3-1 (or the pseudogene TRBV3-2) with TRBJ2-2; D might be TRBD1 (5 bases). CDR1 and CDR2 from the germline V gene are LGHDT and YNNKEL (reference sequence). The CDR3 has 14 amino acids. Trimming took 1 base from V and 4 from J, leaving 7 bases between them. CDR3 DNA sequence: TGTGCCAGCAGCCAAGCAGGGCTCACCGGGGAGCTGTTTTTT. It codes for CASSQAGLTGELFF.

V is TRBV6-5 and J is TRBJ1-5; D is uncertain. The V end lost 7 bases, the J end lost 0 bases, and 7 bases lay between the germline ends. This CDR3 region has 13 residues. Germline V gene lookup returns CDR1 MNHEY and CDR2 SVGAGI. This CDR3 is CASTRVSNQPQHF. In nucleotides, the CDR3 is TGTGCCAGCACGAGGGTTAGCAATCAGCCCCAGCATTTT.

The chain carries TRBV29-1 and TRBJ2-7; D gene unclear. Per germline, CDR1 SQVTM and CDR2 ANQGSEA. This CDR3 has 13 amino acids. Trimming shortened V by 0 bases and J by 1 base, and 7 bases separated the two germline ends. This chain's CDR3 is CSVEDATSYEQYF. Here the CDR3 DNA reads TGCAGCGTTGAAGACGCCACTTCCTACGAGCAGTACTTC.